Sequencing of this TCR beta chain was carried out in a study of cytotoxic CD8 clonotypes in ibrutinib-treated CLL. Study as a whole: More than 9 relapsed/refractory, more than 14 treatment-naive; around 18 IGHV unmutated. General study results and limits: At ibrutinib response, clonality increased, and at progression it declined back toward baseline.

Notes on this clone: The antigen remains unidentified.

As input for TCR beta libraries, around 2 micrograms of genomic DNA came from cryopreserved PBMCs. Germline values: CDR1 LNHDA, CDR2 SQIVND (reference sequence). V gave up 6 bases and J gave up 3 bases, with 14 bases separating them. CDR3 length: 14 residues. Depth targeted 1 in 200,000 to 1 in 1 million T cells, averaging about 9.2x coverage per clonotype. Clones were read by immunoSEQ multiplex PCR, and TCRdb kept only the in-frame ones, dropping some. This repertoire shows about 140,000 clones, around three quarters found once; its top ten account for 28%. The receptor was derived from a human donor with chronic lymphocytic leukemia. The sequencing here drew on PBMCs, taken after 12 months of ibrutinib treatment. This chain connects TRBV19 to TRBJ1-1; a weak D match, TRBD1 (5 bases). The CDR3 DNA reads as TGTGCCAGTAGGGGAGGGGACCTGTACACTGAAGCTTTCTTT. As protein: CASRGGDLYTEAFF. The full variable domain, with the rest looked up from reference TRBV19 and TRBJ1-1, is DGGITQSPKYLFRKEGQNVTLSCEQNLNHDAMYWYRQDPGQGLRLIYYSQIVNDFQKGDIAEGYSVSREKKESFPLTVTSAQKNPTAFYLCASRGGDLYTEAFFGQGTRLTVV.